The sequence of this T cell receptor beta chain was determined in a study of T cell responses to AZD1222 COVID-19 vaccine. Per the germline V gene, CDR1 is MNHEY and CDR2 is SVGEGT. The CDR3 covers 16 residues. The V segment lost 1 base and the J segment 4 bases; nucleotides outside the gene matches: 4. Method: immunoSEQ multiplex PCR; TCRdb's copy keeps in-frame clones and lacks some. The sample shows around 210,000 clones, roughly 94% of them seen only once. Study-wide findings and caveats: Once two AZD1222 doses were given, Spike-specific TCR breadth and depth went up. There were mostly white British donors and more females than males, and clonal diversity was possibly underestimated. Of spike-specific TCRs, nearly half reportedly target regions left unmutated in variants. No repertoire was sampled before or during the peak T cell response, only after it.

With regard to this clone: Its antigen is as yet unknown.

This sequence joins TRBV6-2 or TRBV6-3 and TRBJ2-7; 13 bases align to TRBD2. The specimen was peripheral blood, collected 28 days after the second dose of the MenACWY control vaccine. The sequence was obtained from an adult who received the MenACWY meningococcal vaccine as a control. CDR3 sequence: CASSYWGTSGTYEQYF. The CDR3 nucleotides are TGTGCCAGCAGTTACTGGGGGACTAGCGGGACATACGAGCAGTACTTC.